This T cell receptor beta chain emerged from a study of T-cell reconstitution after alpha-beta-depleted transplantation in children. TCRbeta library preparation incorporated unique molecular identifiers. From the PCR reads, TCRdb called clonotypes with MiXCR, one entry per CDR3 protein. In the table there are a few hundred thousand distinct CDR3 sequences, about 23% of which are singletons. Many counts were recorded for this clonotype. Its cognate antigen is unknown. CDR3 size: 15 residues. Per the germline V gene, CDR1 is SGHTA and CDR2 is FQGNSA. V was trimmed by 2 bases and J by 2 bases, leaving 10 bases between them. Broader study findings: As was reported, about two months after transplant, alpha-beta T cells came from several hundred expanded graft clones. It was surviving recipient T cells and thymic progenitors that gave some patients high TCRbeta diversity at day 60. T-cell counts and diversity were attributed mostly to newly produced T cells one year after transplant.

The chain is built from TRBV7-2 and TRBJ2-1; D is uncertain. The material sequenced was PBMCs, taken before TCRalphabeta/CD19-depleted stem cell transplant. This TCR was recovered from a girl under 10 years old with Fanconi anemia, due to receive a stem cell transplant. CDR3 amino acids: CASSLLGSTYNEQFF. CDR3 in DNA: TGTGCCAGCAGCTTACTGGGAAGCACCTACAATGAGCAGTTCTTC.